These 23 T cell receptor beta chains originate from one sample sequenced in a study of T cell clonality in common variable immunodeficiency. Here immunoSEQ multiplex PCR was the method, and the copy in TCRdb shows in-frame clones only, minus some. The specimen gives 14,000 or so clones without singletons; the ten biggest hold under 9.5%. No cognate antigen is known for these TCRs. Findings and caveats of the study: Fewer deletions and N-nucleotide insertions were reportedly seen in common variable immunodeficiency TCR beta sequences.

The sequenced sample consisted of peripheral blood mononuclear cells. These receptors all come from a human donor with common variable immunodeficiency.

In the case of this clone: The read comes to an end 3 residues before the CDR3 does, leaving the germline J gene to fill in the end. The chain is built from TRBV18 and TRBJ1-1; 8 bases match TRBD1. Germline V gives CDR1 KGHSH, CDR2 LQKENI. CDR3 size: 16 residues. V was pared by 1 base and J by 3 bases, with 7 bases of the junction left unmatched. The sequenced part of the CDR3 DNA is TGTGCCAGCTCACCACTGTACAGGGGGGGAGACACTGAA. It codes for CASSPLYRGGDTE. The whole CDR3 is CASSPLYRGGDTEAFF.

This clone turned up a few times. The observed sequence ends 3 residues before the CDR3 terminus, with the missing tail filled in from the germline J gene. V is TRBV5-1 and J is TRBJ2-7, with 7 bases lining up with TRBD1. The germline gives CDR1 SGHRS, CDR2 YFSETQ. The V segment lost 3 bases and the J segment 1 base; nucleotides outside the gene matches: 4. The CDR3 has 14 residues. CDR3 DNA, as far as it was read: TGCGCCAGCAGCTACCGGGACAGATCCTACGAG. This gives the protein CASSYRDRSYE. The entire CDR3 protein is CASSYRDRSYEQYF.

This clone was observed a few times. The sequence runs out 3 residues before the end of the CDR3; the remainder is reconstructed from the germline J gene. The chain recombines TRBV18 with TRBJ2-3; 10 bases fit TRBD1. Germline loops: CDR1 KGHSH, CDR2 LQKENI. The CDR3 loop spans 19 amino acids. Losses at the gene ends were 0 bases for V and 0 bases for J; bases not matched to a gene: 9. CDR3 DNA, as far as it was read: TGTGCCAGCTCACCACCCCGGGACAGGGGTTTTAGTAGCACAGATACG. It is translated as CASSPPRDRGFSSTDT. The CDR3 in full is CASSPPRDRGFSSTDTQYF.

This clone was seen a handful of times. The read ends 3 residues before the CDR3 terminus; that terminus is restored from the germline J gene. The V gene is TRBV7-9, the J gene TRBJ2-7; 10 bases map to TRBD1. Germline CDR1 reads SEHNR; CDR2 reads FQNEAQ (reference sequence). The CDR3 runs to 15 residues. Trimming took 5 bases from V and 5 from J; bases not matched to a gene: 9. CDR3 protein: CASSQLRDRGHEQYF. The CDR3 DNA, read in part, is TGTGCCAGCAGCCAACTCCGGGACAGGGGTCACGAG.

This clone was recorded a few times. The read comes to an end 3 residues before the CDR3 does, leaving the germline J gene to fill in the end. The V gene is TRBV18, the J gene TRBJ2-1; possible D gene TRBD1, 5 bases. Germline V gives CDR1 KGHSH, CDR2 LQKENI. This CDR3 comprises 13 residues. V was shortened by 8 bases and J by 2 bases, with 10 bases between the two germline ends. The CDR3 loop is CASTQGAYNEQFF. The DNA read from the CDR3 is TGTGCCAGCACCCAAGGGGCCTACAATGAG.

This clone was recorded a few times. The CDR3 DNA, read in part, is TGTGCCAGCAAGCAAATCCTGGACAGGGCTGACGAG. Residues: CASKQILDRADE. The entire CDR3 protein is CASKQILDRADEQYF. The chain employs TRBV6-2 or TRBV6-3 and TRBJ2-7; 8 nucleotides match TRBD1. The read terminates 3 residues before the CDR3 end, so the remaining end is supplied by the germline J gene. Germline loops: CDR1 MNHEY, CDR2 SVGEGT. The CDR3 is made up of 15 amino acids. V lost 7 bases, J lost 5 bases, and 13 bases stayed unmatched.

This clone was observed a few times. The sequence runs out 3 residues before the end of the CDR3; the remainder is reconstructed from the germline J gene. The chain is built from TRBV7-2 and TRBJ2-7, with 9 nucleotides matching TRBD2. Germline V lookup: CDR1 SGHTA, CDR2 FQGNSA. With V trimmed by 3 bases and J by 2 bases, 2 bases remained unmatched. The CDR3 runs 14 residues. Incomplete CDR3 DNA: TGTGCCAGCAGCTTGACTAGCGGAACCTACGAG. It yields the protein CASSLTSGTYE. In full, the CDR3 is CASSLTSGTYEQYF.

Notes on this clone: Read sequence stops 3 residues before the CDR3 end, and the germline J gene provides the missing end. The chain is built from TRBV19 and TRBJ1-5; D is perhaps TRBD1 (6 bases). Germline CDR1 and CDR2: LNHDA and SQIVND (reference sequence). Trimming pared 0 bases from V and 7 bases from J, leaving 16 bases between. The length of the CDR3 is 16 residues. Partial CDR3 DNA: TGTGCCAGTAGTATAGATGGGCCAGGGGTACCCCAGCCC. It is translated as CASSIDGPGVPQP. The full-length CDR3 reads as CASSIDGPGVPQPQHF.

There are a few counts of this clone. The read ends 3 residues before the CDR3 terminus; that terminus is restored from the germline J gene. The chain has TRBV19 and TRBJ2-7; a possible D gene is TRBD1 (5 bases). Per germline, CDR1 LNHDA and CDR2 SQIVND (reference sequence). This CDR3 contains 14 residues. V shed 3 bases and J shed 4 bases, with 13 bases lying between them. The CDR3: CASSISGFPYEQYF. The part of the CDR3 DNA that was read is TGTGCCAGTAGTATCTCAGGGTTCCCTTACGAG.

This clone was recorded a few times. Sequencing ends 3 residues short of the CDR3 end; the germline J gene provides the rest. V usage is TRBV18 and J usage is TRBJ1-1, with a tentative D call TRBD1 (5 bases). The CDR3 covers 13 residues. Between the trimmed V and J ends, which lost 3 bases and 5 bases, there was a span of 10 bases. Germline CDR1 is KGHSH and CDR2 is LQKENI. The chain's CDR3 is CASSPLGQTEAFF. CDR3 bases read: TGTGCCAGCTCACCCCTGGGGCAGACTGAA.

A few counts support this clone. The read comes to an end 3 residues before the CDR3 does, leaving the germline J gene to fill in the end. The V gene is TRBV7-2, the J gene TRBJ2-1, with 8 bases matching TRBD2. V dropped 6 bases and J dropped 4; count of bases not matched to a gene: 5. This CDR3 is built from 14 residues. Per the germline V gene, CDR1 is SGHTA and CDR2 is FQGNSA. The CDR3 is CASRGSGVYNEQFF. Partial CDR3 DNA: TGTGCCAGCAGGGGTAGCGGGGTTTACAATGAG.

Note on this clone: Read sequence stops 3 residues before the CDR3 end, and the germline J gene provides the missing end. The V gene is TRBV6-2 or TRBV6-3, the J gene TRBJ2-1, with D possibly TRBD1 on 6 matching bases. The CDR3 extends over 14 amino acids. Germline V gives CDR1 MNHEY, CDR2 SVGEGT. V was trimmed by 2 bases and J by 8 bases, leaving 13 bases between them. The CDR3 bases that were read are TGTGCCAGCAGTTACCTCAGGGGTGGTGATGAG. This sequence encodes CASSYLRGGDE. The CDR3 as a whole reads CASSYLRGGDEQFF.

The CDR3: CASGRGRMISGNTIYF. The DNA read from the CDR3 is TGTGCCAGCGGGCGGGGCCGTATGATCTCTGGAAACACC. The chain combines TRBV18 with TRBJ1-3; tentatively, D is TRBD1 (5 bases). The CDR3 end lies 3 residues beyond the end of the read and is filled in from the germline J gene. V lost 8 bases, J lost 0 bases, and 17 bases lay in between. This CDR3 has 16 residues. Looked up from germline, CDR1 is KGHSH and CDR2 is LQKENI. The full variable domain, in which reference TRBV18 and TRBJ1-3 provide the parts outside the CDR3, is NAGVMQNPRHLVRRRGQEARLRCSPMKGHSHVYWYRQLPEEGLKFMVYLQKENIIDESGMPKERFSAEFPKEGPSILRIQQVVRGDSAAYFCASGRGRMISGNTIYFGEGSWLTVV.

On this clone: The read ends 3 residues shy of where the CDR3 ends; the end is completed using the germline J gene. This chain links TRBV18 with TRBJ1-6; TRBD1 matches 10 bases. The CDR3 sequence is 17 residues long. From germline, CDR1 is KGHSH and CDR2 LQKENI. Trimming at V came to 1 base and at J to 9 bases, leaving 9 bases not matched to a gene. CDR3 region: CASSPRGAGQGTSPLHF. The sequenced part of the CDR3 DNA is TGTGCCAGCTCACCACGCGGCGCGGGACAGGGGACTTCACCC.

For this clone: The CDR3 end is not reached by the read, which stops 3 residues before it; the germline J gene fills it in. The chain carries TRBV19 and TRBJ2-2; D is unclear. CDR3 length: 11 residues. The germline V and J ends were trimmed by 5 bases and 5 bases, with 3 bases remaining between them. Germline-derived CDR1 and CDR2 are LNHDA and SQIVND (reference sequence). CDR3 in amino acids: CASSSTGELFF. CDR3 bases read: TGTGCCAGTAGTTCAACCGGGGAG. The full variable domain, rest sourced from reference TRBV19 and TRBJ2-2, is DGGITQSPKYLFRKEGQNVTLSCEQNLNHDAMYWYRQDPGQGLRLIYYSQIVNDFQKGDIAEGYSVSREKKESFPLTVTSAQKNPTAFYLCASSSTGELFFGEGSRLTVL.

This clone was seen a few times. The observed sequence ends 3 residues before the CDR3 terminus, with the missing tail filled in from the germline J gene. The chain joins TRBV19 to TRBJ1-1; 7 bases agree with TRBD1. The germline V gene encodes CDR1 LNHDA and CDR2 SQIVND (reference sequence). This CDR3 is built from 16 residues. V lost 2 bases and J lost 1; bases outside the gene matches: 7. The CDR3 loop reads CASSITQGGQNTEAFF. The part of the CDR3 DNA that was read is TGTGCCAGTAGTATAACTCAGGGGGGACAGAACACTGAA.

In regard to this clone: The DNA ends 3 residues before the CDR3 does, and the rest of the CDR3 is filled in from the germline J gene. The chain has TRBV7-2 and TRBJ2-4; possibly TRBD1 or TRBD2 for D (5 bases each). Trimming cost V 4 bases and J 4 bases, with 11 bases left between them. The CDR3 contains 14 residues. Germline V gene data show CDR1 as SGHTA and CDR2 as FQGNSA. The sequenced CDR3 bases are TGTGCCAGCAGCTATACAGGAGGTAAAAACATT. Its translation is CASSYTGGKNI. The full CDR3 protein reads CASSYTGGKNIQYF.

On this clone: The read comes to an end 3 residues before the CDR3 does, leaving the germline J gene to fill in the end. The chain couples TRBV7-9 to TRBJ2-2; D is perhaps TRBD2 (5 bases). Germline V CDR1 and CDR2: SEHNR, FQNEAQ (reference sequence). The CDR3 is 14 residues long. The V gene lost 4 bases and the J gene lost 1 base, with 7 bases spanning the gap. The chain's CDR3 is CASSSGLNTGELFF. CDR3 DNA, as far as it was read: TGTGCCAGCAGCTCCGGACTGAACACCGGGGAG.

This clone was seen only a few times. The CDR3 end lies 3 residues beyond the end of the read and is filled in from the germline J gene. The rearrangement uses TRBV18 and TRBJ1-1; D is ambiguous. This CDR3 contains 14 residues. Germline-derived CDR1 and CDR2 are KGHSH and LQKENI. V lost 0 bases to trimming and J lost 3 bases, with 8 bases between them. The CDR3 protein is CASSPPNADTEAFF. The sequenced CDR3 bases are TGTGCCAGCTCACCACCGAACGCAGACACTGAA. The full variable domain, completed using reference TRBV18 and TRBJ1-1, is NAGVMQNPRHLVRRRGQEARLRCSPMKGHSHVYWYRQLPEEGLKFMVYLQKENIIDESGMPKERFSAEFPKEGPSILRIQQVVRGDSAAYFCASSPPNADTEAFFGQGTRLTVV.

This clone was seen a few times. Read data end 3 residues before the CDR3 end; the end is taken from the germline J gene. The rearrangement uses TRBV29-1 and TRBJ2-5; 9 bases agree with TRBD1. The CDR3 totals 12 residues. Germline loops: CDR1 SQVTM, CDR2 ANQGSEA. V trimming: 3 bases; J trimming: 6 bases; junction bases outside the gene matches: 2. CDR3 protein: CSVDGQGQTQYF. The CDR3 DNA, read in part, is TGCAGCGTTGATGGACAGGGGCAGACC. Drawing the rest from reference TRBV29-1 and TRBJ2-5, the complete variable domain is SAVISQKPSRDICQRGTSLTIQCQVDSQVTMMFWYRQQPGQSLTLIATANQGSEATYESGFVIDKFPISRPNLTFSTLTVSNMSPEDSSIYLCSVDGQGQTQYFGPGTRLLVL.

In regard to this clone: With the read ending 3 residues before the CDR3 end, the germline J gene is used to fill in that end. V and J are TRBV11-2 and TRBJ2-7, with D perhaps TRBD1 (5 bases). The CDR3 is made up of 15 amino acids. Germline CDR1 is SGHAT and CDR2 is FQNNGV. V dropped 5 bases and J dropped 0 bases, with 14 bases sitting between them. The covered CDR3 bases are TGTGCCAGCAGCCATCCCCCGGACAACTCCTACGAG. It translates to CASSHPPDNSYE. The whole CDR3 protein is CASSHPPDNSYEQYF.

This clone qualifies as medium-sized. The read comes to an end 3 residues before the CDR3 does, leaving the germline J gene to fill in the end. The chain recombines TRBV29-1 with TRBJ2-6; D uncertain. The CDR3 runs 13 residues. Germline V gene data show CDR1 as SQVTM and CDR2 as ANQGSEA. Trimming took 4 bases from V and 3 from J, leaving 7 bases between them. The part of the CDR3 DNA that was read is TGCAGCGTTGGTGTTCTTGGGGCCAACGTC. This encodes CSVGVLGANV. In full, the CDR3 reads CSVGVLGANVLTF.

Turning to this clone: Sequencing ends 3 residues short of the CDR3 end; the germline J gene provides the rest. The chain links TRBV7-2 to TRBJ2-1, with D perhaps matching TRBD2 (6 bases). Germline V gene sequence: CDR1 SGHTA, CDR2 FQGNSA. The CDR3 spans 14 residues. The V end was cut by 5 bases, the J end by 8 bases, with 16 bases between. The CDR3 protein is CASSLNPGVHEQFF. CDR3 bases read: TGTGCCAGCAGCCTTAATCCGGGGGTCCATGAG.